The 20 T cell receptor beta chains reported below all come from one sample, sequenced in a study of T cells in Graves' hyperthyroidism and ophthalmopathy. RNA transcripts gave rise to amplified TCR beta CDR3 regions. In the first-round RT-PCR of the TCR CDR3, the HTBI primer set was used. In TCRdb, the multiplex PCR reads were re-called with MiXCR into one record per CDR3 protein. In the table there are around 620,000 distinct CDR3 sequences, about 45% of which are singletons. The material sequenced was peripheral blood or thyroid tissue (not recorded which). The receptor source for this set is an adult woman with Graves' disease, either hyperthyroidism or ophthalmopathy (not recorded which).

The rearrangement joins TRBV20-1 to TRBJ2-7; D is tentatively TRBD1 or TRBD2 (5 bases each). Trimming took 0 bases from V and 4 from J, leaving 16 bases between them. This CDR3 comprises 15 residues. Germline values: CDR1 DFQATT, CDR2 SNEGSKA (reference sequence). The CDR3 sequence is CSARDPGYRLYEQYF. CDR3 nucleotide sequence: TGCAGTGCTAGAGATCCAGGGTACAGACTATACGAGCAGTACTTC.

V gene TRBV14 combines with J gene TRBJ1-6; no clear D gene. The CDR3 has 14 residues. V lost 0 bases and J 5 bases, leaving 5 bases between the germline ends. CDR1 is SGHDN, CDR2 FVKESK, per germline. CDR3 residues: CASSQDGHNSPLHF. The CDR3 DNA is TGTGCCAGCAGCCAAGATGGTCATAATTCACCCCTCCACTTT.

V and J are TRBV15 and TRBJ2-5; D is undetermined. CDR3 length: 12 residues. Trimming removed 1 base from V and 6 bases from J, with 6 bases in between. Germline V gene lookup returns CDR1 LNHNV and CDR2 YYDKDF (reference sequence). CDR3 bases: TGTGCCACCAGCAGAGTTACCCAGACCCAGTACTTC. Amino acids: CATSRVTQTQYF.

Ten or more counts support this clonotype. The V and J genes are TRBV10-3 and TRBJ1-1; TRBD1 agrees at 7 bases. The CDR3 runs 15 residues. The V gene's germline CDR1 is ENHRY and CDR2 SYGVKD. The ends lost 6 bases at V and 2 bases at J; junction bases unmatched: 9. This CDR3 reads CAIRIQDRLNTEAFF. The CDR3 nucleotides read TGTGCCATCAGGATACAGGACAGGCTTAACACTGAAGCTTTCTTT.

This clonotype came up once. The gene calls are TRBV29-1 and TRBJ2-7; D might be TRBD1 or TRBD2, each matching 6 bases. V dropped 6 bases and J dropped 3 bases, with 15 bases sitting between them. This CDR3 comprises 13 residues. Germline V gene sequence: CDR1 SQVTM, CDR2 ANQGSEA. In DNA form, the CDR3 reads TGCAGCGTGAGGAGAGGGGGGAACTACGAGCAGTACTTC. It specifies CSVRRGGNYEQYF.

This clonotype was counted many times. This chain connects TRBV5-6 to TRBJ2-7; D might be TRBD1 or TRBD2, each matching 5 bases. CDR3 length equals 15 residues. Trimming shortened V by 6 bases and J by 7 bases, and 23 bases separated the two germline ends. Per the germline V gene, CDR1 is SGHDT and CDR2 is YYEEEE. CDR3 sequence (DNA): TGTGCCAGCATGGGCGACAGTCCCGTCCGAGGGGAGCAGTACTTC. Encoded protein: CASMGDSPVRGEQYF.

This clonotype has a count of ten or more. The V call is TRBV5-5, the J call TRBJ1-1, with D hard to call. This CDR3 region has 12 residues. V was shortened by 6 bases and J by 3 bases, with 9 bases between the two germline ends. Germline values: CDR1 SGHKS, CDR2 YYEKEE (reference sequence). CDR3 in amino acids: CASMSHHTEAFF. In DNA form, the CDR3 reads TGTGCCAGCATGTCACATCACACTGAAGCTTTCTTT.

The chain recombines TRBV24-1 with TRBJ2-1; 7 bases are a match to TRBD1. V was pared by 3 bases and J by 8 bases, with 9 bases of the junction left unmatched. Germline V gene data show CDR1 as KGHDR and CDR2 as SFDVKD. There are 15 residues in the CDR3. CDR3 sequence reads: CATSDNQGVLDEQFF. The CDR3 bases are TGTGCCACCAGTGATAACCAGGGGGTTTTGGATGAGCAGTTCTTC.

The sample holds many counts of this clonotype. The chain couples TRBV5-1 to TRBJ2-5; D gene uncertain. CDR3 size: 15 residues. Germline CDR1 SGHRS, CDR2 YFSETQ. The V and J ends lost 2 bases and 1 base respectively, with 12 bases between them. The CDR3 is CASSFFGGTQETQYF. CDR3 coding DNA: TGCGCCAGCAGCTTTTTTGGTGGAACCCAAGAGACCCAGTACTTC.

The chain uses TRBV6-1 and TRBJ2-6; weak D call: TRBD2 (6 bases). Germline V gene lookup returns CDR1 MNHNS and CDR2 SASEGT. This CDR3 is 17 amino acids long. Trimming removed 0 bases at V and 3 bases at J, with 12 bases between. For the CDR3, the DNA is TGTGCCAGCAGTGAAGCGGGGGGTTGGTTTGGGGCCAACGTCCTGACTTTC. It is translated as CASSEAGGWFGANVLTF.

This clonotype was observed a single time. The rearrangement uses TRBV20-1 and TRBJ1-1; 7 bases match TRBD1. The CDR3 has 13 amino acids. V trimming: 6 bases; J trimming: 8 bases; junction bases outside the gene matches: 12. Germline V gives CDR1 DFQATT, CDR2 SNEGSKA (reference sequence). CDR3 amino acids: CSATVSTGFEAFF. CDR3 sequence (DNA): TGCAGTGCCACGGTCTCGACAGGGTTCGAAGCTTTCTTT.

The V gene is TRBV7-9, the J gene TRBJ2-5; D call uncertain. Germline V lookup: CDR1 SEHNR, CDR2 FQNEAQ (reference sequence). This CDR3 region has 14 residues. Trimming stripped 5 bases from V and 3 bases from J, with 13 bases between. CDR3 residues: CASSHPGKEETQYF. DNA for the CDR3: TGTGCCAGCAGCCATCCCGGCAAAGAAGAGACCCAGTACTTC.

The genes are TRBV5-1 and TRBJ1-2; no definite D call. Germline lookup yields CDR1 SGHRS and CDR2 YFSETQ. CDR3 length: 12 residues. Trimming removed 0 bases from V and 7 bases from J, with 7 bases in between. CDR3 DNA sequence: TGCGCCAGCAGCTTGGCACAGAGTGGCTACACCTTC. Amino acids: CASSLAQSGYTF.

This clonotype has a count of ten or more. The chain employs TRBV20-1 and TRBJ1-2; no definite D call. The CDR3 runs 8 residues. V was trimmed by 8 bases and J by 8 bases, leaving 6 bases between them. CDR1 and CDR2 from the germline V gene are DFQATT and SNEGSKA (reference sequence). The CDR3 loop is CSIGGYTF. The CDR3 nucleotides read TGCAGTATCGGCGGCTACACCTTC.

V and J are TRBV5-1 and TRBJ1-1, with D uncertain. V lost 6 bases and J lost 7, with 19 bases in between. This CDR3 region has 14 residues. CDR1 and CDR2 from the germline V gene are SGHRS and YFSETQ. The CDR3 bases are TGCGCCAGCAAGGGATCCTTGGCCTCGATTGAAGCTTTCTTT. Protein product: CASKGSLASIEAFF.

The V gene is TRBV5-1, the J gene TRBJ2-2; TRBD1 matches at 7 bases. With V trimmed by 0 bases and J by 10 bases, 6 bases remained unmatched. The CDR3 is made up of 14 amino acids. CDR1 and CDR2 from the germline V gene are SGHRS and YFSETQ. CDR3 bases: TGCGCCAGCAGCTTGGCGACAGGGTTTGTGGAGCTGTTTTTT. As protein: CASSLATGFVELFF.

This clonotype was counted ten times or more. J is TRBJ2-7 and V is TRBV19, with D tentatively TRBD1 (6 bases). Germline V gene sequence: CDR1 LNHDA, CDR2 SQIVND (reference sequence). The CDR3 consists of 14 residues. Trimming took off 4 bases at V and 4 bases at J, with 14 bases between the two ends. The CDR3 region has the DNA TGTGCCAGTAGTAAGGCGGACAGCAAATACGAGCAGTACTTC. Encoded protein: CASSKADSKYEQYF.

The chain is built from TRBV7-6 and TRBJ2-2, with TRBD2 as a possible D gene (6 bases). Germline V gene sequence: CDR1 SGHVS, CDR2 FNYEAQ. Trimming stripped 5 bases from V and 6 bases from J, with 16 bases between. The length of the CDR3 is 15 residues. CDR3 protein: CASSPPSGWPGELFF. The CDR3 DNA reads TGTGCCAGCAGCCCTCCGAGCGGGTGGCCCGGGGAGCTGTTTTTT.

The chain employs TRBV7-8 and TRBJ2-3, with 9 bases lining up with TRBD2. The CDR3 is made up of 15 amino acids. Germline assignment: CDR1 SGHVS and CDR2 FQNEAQ. V lost 5 bases and J lost 4; bases outside the gene matches: 7. This CDR3 reads CASSMGASGADTQYF. CDR3 coding DNA: TGTGCCAGCAGCATGGGGGCTAGCGGGGCAGATACGCAGTATTTT.

This clonotype appeared a few times. DNA for the CDR3: TGCAGCGTTGAGTTTGGGGGTGGCTACACCTTC. As protein: CSVEFGGGYTF. The gene calls are TRBV29-1 and TRBJ1-2; possible D gene TRBD1, 5 bases. Germline V gene data show CDR1 as SQVTM and CDR2 as ANQGSEA. The CDR3 is made up of 11 amino acids. The V gene lost 3 bases and the J gene lost 7 bases, with 9 bases spanning the gap.